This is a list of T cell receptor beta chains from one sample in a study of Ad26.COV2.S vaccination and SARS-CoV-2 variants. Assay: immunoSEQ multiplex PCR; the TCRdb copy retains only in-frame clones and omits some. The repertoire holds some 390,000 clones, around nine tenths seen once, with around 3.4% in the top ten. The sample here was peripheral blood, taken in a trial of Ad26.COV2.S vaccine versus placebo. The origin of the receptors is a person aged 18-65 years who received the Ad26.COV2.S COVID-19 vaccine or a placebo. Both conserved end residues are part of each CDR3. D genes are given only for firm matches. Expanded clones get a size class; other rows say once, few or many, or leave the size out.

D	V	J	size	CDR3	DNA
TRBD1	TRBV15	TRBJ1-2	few	CATSTGQYYGYTF	TGTGCCACCAGCACGGGACAGTACTATGGCTACACCTTC
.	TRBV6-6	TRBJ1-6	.	CASGELSFALHF	TGTGCCAGCGGGGAGTTATCGTTTGCCCTCCACTTT
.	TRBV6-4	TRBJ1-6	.	CASSDYVHSPLHF	TGTGCCAGCAGTGACTACGTCCATTCACCCCTCCACTTT
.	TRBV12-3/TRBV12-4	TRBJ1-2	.	CASGASLNYGYTF	TGTGCCAGCGGAGCAAGTTTAAACTATGGCTACACCTTC
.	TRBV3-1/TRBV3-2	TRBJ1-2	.	CASSQDSRYGYTF	TGTGCCAGCAGCCAAGACAGTAGATATGGCTACACCTTC
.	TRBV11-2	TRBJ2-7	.	CASSPRQWAPYEQYF	TGTGCCAGCAGCCCGAGACAGTGGGCGCCCTACGAGCAGTACTTC
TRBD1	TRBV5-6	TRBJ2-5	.	CASGQGPSETQYF	TGTGCCAGCGGACAGGGACCATCGGAGACCCAGTACTTC
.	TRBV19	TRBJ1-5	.	CASSLGRLASQPQHF	TGTGCCAGTAGCTTGGGACGATTAGCGAGCCAGCCCCAGCATTTT
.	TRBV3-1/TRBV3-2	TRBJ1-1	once	CASSRMTGNTEAFF	TGTGCCAGCAGCCGCATGACAGGGAACACTGAAGCTTTCTTT
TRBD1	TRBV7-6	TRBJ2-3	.	CASSPSQGGTDTQYF	TGTGCCAGCAGCCCCTCCCAGGGGGGCACAGATACGCAGTATTTT
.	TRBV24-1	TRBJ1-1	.	CATSDSGARANTEAFF	TGTGCCACCAGTGATTCGGGCGCCAGGGCGAACACTGAAGCTTTCTTT
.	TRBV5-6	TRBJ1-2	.	CASSSPGYSGYTF	TGTGCCAGCAGCTCCCCCGGGTACAGTGGCTACACCTTC
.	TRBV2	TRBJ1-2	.	CASNDSGGYTF	TGTGCCAGCAATGATTCGGGTGGCTACACCTTC
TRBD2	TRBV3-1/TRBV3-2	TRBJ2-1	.	CASSPLGTSGPNEQFF	TGTGCCAGCAGCCCCTTAGGGACTAGCGGTCCCAATGAGCAGTTCTTC
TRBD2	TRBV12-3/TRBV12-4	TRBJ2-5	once	CASSPGGGETQYF	TGTGCCAGCAGCCCCGGGGGGGGAGAGACCCAGTACTTC
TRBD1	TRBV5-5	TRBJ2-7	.	CASSSTGTGGRYEQYF	TGTGCCAGCAGCTCCACCGGGACAGGGGGACGATACGAGCAGTACTTC
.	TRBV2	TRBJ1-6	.	CASMLDRSSYNSPLHF	TGTGCCAGCATGTTAGACAGGAGCTCCTATAATTCACCCCTCCACTTT
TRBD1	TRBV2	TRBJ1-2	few	CASWSRDSIYGYTF	TGTGCCAGCTGGTCCCGGGACAGTATCTATGGCTACACCTTC
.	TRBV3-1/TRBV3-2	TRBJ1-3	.	CASWGGNTIYF	TGTGCCAGCTGGGGTGGAAACACCATATATTTT
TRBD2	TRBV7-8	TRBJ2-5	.	CASSPSGREETQYF	TGTGCCAGCAGCCCCAGTGGGAGGGAAGAGACCCAGTACTTC
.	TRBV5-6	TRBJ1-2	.	CASSLVDSPSGYTF	TGTGCCAGCAGCTTGGTAGACAGCCCGTCTGGCTACACCTTC
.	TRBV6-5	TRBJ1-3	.	CASTPDRTRNTIYF	TGTGCCAGCACCCCGGACAGAACGCGAAACACCATATATTTT
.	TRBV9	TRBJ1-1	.	CASSVDFTDGNTEAFF	TGTGCCAGCAGCGTAGATTTCACGGACGGGAACACTGAAGCTTTCTTT
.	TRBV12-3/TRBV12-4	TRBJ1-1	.	CASSLVENTEAFF	TGTGCCAGCAGTTTAGTGGAGAACACTGAAGCTTTCTTT
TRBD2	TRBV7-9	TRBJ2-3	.	CASSPRGGLGDTQYF	TGTGCCAGCAGCCCACGGGGGGGCCTTGGAGATACGCAGTATTTT
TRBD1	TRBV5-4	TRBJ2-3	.	CASSGRTGGFTDTQYF	TGTGCCAGCAGCGGGAGGACAGGGGGCTTCACGGATACGCAGTATTTT
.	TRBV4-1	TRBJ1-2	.	CATLGGARAGPNYGYTF	TGCGCCACCTTAGGGGGGGCGCGGGCGGGACCTAACTATGGCTACACCTTC
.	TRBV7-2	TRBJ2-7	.	CASSDRTNSYEQYF	TGTGCCAGCAGCGATAGGACAAACTCCTACGAGCAGTACTTC
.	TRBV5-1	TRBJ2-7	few	CASSSGTTSYEQYF	TGCGCCAGCAGCTCCGGGACGACTTCCTACGAGCAGTACTTC